This T cell receptor (beta chain) was captured in a study of blood T cell repertoires in COVID-19. About the study: Samples of COVID-19 (acute and convalescent) were obtained from the United States, Italy and Spain. In each case, the material was cDNA or gDNA derived from T cells, B-cell-depleted T cells, or PBMCs.

How the authors handled the data: Nucleated cell number was recorded as an estimate derived from reference gene primer amplification. Only in-frame clones appear in the TCRdb table, and some are missing; sequencing was by immunoSEQ multiplex PCR. Clone size and V and J calls were adopted from that table, with D and trimming inferred from the DNA. The sample lists hundreds of thousands of clones, 83% occurring once. The Seattle site enrolled patients during active infection and followed them longitudinally. The clonotype comes from a woman aged 25-40 years with COVID-19, enrolled during active disease. Material: peripheral blood.

CDR3 nucleotide sequence: TGTGCTAGTGGTGGTCCGGGACTGGATCCAGAGACCCAGTACTTC. Amino acid sequence: CASGGPGLDPETQYF. The J gene is TRBJ2-5, the V gene TRBV12-5; D perhaps matches TRBD2 (6 bases). Trimming pared 5 bases from V and 4 bases from J, leaving 17 bases between. The CDR3 length is 15 residues. Germline assignment: CDR1 LGHNT and CDR2 FRNRAP. The full variable domain, in which reference TRBV12-5 and TRBJ2-5 provide the parts outside the CDR3, is DARVTQTPRHKVTEMGQEVTMRCQPILGHNTVFWYRQTMMQGLELLAYFRNRAPLDDSGMPKDRFSAEMPDATLATLKIQPSEPRDSAVYFCASGGPGLDPETQYFGPGTRLLVL.